This passage covers 19 T cell receptor beta chains from one sample sequenced in a study of shared clonotypes between healthy human individuals. Only CD45RO-negative cells positively selected for CCR7 counted as naive CD8 cells, so terminally differentiated effector memory CD45RA+ cells were excluded. Here immunoSEQ multiplex PCR was the method, and the copy in TCRdb shows in-frame clones only, minus some. The sample carries 750,000 to 1,000,000 clones, about 92% recorded once. Sequencing used naive CD8+ T cells sorted from blood. These receptors came from a man between 25 and 39 years old in good health.

This rearrangement joins TRBV19 to TRBJ1-1, with 7 bases lining up with TRBD1. There are 14 residues in the CDR3. Germline V gene lookup returns CDR1 LNHDA and CDR2 SQIVND (reference sequence). V lost 5 bases to trimming and J lost 0 bases; unmatched junction nucleotides: 3. CDR3 sequence: CASSEGQMNTEAFF. CDR3 DNA: TGTGCCAGTAGTGAGGGACAGATGAACACTGAAGCTTTCTTT.

V and J are TRBV7-6 and TRBJ2-7; TRBD1 aligns across 7 bases. CDR1 is SGHVS, CDR2 FNYEAQ, per germline. CDR3 length: 16 residues. V was clipped by 1 base and J by 0 bases; unmatched bases: 6. The CDR3 spells CASSLGQGLSSYEQYF. CDR3 nucleotides: TGTGCCAGCAGCTTAGGACAGGGCCTTAGCTCCTACGAGCAGTACTTC. Full variable domain (missing parts from reference TRBV7-6 and TRBJ2-7): GAGVSQSPRYKVTKRGQDVALRCDPISGHVSLYWYRQALGQGPEFLTYFNYEAQQDKSGLPNDRFSAERPEGSISTLTIQRTEQRDSAMYRCASSLGQGLSSYEQYFGPGTRLTVT.

The rearrangement links TRBV29-1 to TRBJ2-5; D is uncertain. The ends were cut back, 2 bases at V and 2 bases at J, with 15 bases in the middle. CDR1 is SQVTM and CDR2 is ANQGSEA in the germline V gene. The CDR3 is 15 residues long. Here the CDR3 reads CSVESTRHPQETQYF. CDR3 bases: TGCAGCGTTGAATCGACGAGACATCCTCAAGAGACCCAGTACTTC.

The chain is built from TRBV28 and TRBJ2-7; possibly TRBD2 for D (6 bases). Germline lookup yields CDR1 MDHEN and CDR2 SYDVKM. The CDR3 loop spans 20 amino acids. V lost 5 bases, J lost 2 bases, and 31 bases lay in between. The CDR3 region is CASSARRGKVASDQAYEQYF. The CDR3 DNA sequence: TGTGCCAGCAGTGCACGACGGGGGAAGGTGGCTAGCGACCAAGCCTACGAGCAGTACTTC.

This clone was counted a single time. The rearrangement uses TRBV5-8 and TRBJ2-3, with 11 bases aligning to TRBD2. This CDR3 spans 17 amino acids. With 4 bases clipped from V and 0 bases from J, the junction kept 7 bases outside the gene matches. CDR1 and CDR2 from the germline V gene are SGHTS and YDEGEE. The chain's CDR3 is CASSPWVAGGSTDTQYF. The CDR3 DNA follows: TGTGCCAGCAGCCCTTGGGTAGCGGGAGGGAGCACAGATACGCAGTATTTT.

V and J are TRBV7-9 and TRBJ2-1, with D tentatively TRBD1 (6 bases). The CDR3 contains 13 residues. CDR1 SEHNR and CDR2 FQNEAQ come from the germline V gene (reference sequence). Trimming took 5 bases from V and 6 from J, leaving 11 bases between them. The CDR3 bases are TGTGCCAGCAGCCGGGACAAAGTCAATGAGCAGTTCTTC. This translates into CASSRDKVNEQFF.

The CDR3, as DNA: TGTGCCAGCAGCTATGGGACTAGCGGAGAGGAGACCCAGTACTTC. Translation: CASSYGTSGEETQYF. The chain is built from TRBV5-8 and TRBJ2-5, with 11 bases fitting TRBD2. The CDR3 spans 15 residues. J was trimmed by 5 bases and V by 3 bases; bases with no gene match: 6. Germline CDR1 reads SGHTS; CDR2 reads YDEGEE.

This sequence joins TRBV27 and TRBJ1-3; D not certain. This CDR3 region has 19 residues. V lost 4 bases to trimming and J lost 3 bases, with 25 bases between them. The germline V gene encodes CDR1 MNHEY and CDR2 SMNVEV (reference sequence). DNA of the CDR3: TGTGCCAGCAGTTCACGCTCGCCCCACGGCTTAAAGCTTGGAAACACCATATATTTT. Its protein is CASSSRSPHGLKLGNTIYF.

This chain uses TRBV28 with TRBJ2-3; D unclear. The CDR3 runs 15 residues. V lost 7 bases and J lost 1, with 15 bases in between. Germline CDR1 reads MDHEN; CDR2 reads SYDVKM. The CDR3: CASTPTVFGTDTQYF. CDR3 nucleotides: TGTGCCAGCACCCCGACGGTGTTTGGCACAGATACGCAGTATTTT.

V and J are TRBV5-6 and TRBJ1-5; possibly TRBD1 for D (5 bases). Germline CDR1 SGHDT, CDR2 YYEEEE. V dropped 4 bases and J dropped 1 base, with 15 bases sitting between them. This CDR3 comprises 16 residues. CDR3 DNA: TGTGCCAGCAGCAGCCGGAGGGGTTGGAGCAATCAGCCCCAGCATTTT. Protein product: CASSSRRGWSNQPQHF.

J is TRBJ2-1 and V is TRBV7-9; TRBD1 agrees at 9 bases. The V gene's germline CDR1 is SEHNR and CDR2 FQNEAQ (reference sequence). Trimming took 4 bases from V and 7 from J; bases not matched to a gene: 14. CDR3 length: 17 amino acids. CDR3 sequence reads: CASSWISGTGWINEQFF. CDR3 nucleotides: TGTGCCAGCAGCTGGATCTCCGGGACAGGGTGGATAAATGAGCAGTTCTTC.

V usage is TRBV28 and J usage is TRBJ2-1, with D possibly matching TRBD2 (5 bases). CDR3 length: 13 amino acids. Looked up from germline, CDR1 is MDHEN and CDR2 is SYDVKM. V was cut by 2 bases and J by 9 bases, with 11 bases left in between. The CDR3 loop is CASSLRLGGEQFF. CDR3 DNA: TGTGCCAGCAGTTTACGGCTCGGAGGTGAGCAGTTCTTC.

This chain uses TRBV2 with TRBJ1-3, with D maybe TRBD1 (5 bases). The CDR3 extends over 15 amino acids. The V gene's germline CDR1 is SNHLY and CDR2 FYNNEI. Trimming shortened V by 7 bases and J by 1 base, and 14 bases separated the two germline ends. The CDR3 here is CASNEGSGSGNTIYF. CDR3 sequence (DNA): TGTGCCAGCAACGAGGGGTCGGGGTCTGGAAACACCATATATTTT.

This clone was counted once. The V gene is TRBV29-1, the J gene TRBJ1-1; D possibly corresponds to TRBD1 (5 bases). V lost 4 bases and J 6 bases, leaving 27 bases between the germline ends. Germline CDR1 SQVTM, CDR2 ANQGSEA. The CDR3 runs to 17 residues. DNA for the CDR3: TGCAGCGTTGTACTCTTTGGAGGGGTTGTGGCAGATCCTGAAGCTTTCTTT. Amino acid sequence: CSVVLFGGVVADPEAFF.

The gene calls are TRBV27 and TRBJ2-1, with 10 bases lining up with TRBD2. Germline V lookup: CDR1 MNHEY, CDR2 SMNVEV (reference sequence). Trimming at V came to 4 bases and at J to 10 bases, leaving 4 bases not matched to a gene. The CDR3 has 13 residues. CDR3 sequence reads: CASSWLAGDEQFF. CDR3 bases: TGTGCCAGCAGTTGGCTAGCGGGAGACGAGCAGTTCTTC.

The chain has TRBV7-9 and TRBJ2-1; the D call may be TRBD1 or TRBD2 (5 bases each). This CDR3 is built from 14 residues. The germline V and J ends were trimmed by 5 bases and 7 bases, with 15 bases remaining between them. Germline V gene lookup returns CDR1 SEHNR and CDR2 FQNEAQ (reference sequence). The CDR3 loop reads CASSQGTSPNEQFF. The CDR3 DNA reads as TGTGCCAGCAGCCAAGGGACCTCCCCGAATGAGCAGTTCTTC.

The chain combines TRBV7-9 with TRBJ2-5; D unclear. The CDR3 has 13 amino acids. From germline, CDR1 is SEHNR and CDR2 FQNEAQ (reference sequence). Trimming left V 0 bases short and J 4 bases short, with 6 bases between. This chain's CDR3 is CASSLADSETQYF. CDR3 coding DNA: TGTGCCAGCAGCTTAGCCGACTCAGAGACCCAGTACTTC.

This chain uses TRBV5-8 with TRBJ2-7; 9 bases fit TRBD1. V was pared by 6 bases and J by 2 bases, with 9 bases of the junction left unmatched. The CDR3 length is 15 residues. From germline, CDR1 is SGHTS and CDR2 YDEGEE. In nucleotides, the CDR3 is TGTGCCAGCAACCGGTTCGGGACAGGGACCTACGAGCAGTACTTC. Its protein product is CASNRFGTGTYEQYF. The full variable domain, completed using reference TRBV5-8 and TRBJ2-7, is EAGVTQSPTHLIKTRGQQATLRCSPISGHTSVYWYQQALGLGLQFLLWYDEGEERNRGNFPPRFSGRQFPNYSSELNVNALELEDSALYLCASNRFGTGTYEQYFGPGTRLTVT.

This rearrangement joins TRBV28 to TRBJ2-3; no definite D call. V was cut by 3 bases and J by 6 bases, with 13 bases left in between. CDR3 length equals 14 residues. The germline V gene encodes CDR1 MDHEN and CDR2 SYDVKM. DNA for the CDR3: TGTGCCAGCAGTTTCGGGCAAGCCCCGGATACGCAGTATTTT. Amino acid sequence: CASSFGQAPDTQYF. Based on the CDR3 plus reference TRBV28 and TRBJ2-3, the full variable domain is DVKVTQSSRYLVKRTGEKVFLECVQDMDHENMFWYRQDPGLGLRLIYFSYDVKMKEKGDIPEGYSVSREKKERFSLILESASTNQTSMYLCASSFGQAPDTQYFGPGTRLTVL.